This section outlines one T cell receptor (beta chain) sequence together with its context. Other DNA sequences of this sample code for an identical CDR3. All participating donors were Caucasian adults from Nashville, Tennessee. This entry belongs to a study of shared clonotypes between healthy human individuals. Across the whole study: Three plates were used per donor for CD4 naive, three for CD4 memory, two for CD8 naive and one for CD8 memory.

This table comes from immunoSEQ multiplex PCR, and its TCRdb copy is limited to in-frame clones, with some not included. The sample includes roughly 1,500,000 clones, about 98.5% of them seen just once. Sequencing was done on a sample of naive CD4+ T cells sorted from blood. Noted subset: CD45RA+ positively selected. The clonotype comes from a man in his thirties or forties in good health.

In nucleotides, the CDR3 is TGTGCCAGTAGTATACGGCAGGGGGCTAATCAGCCCCAGCATTTT. This translates into CASSIRQGANQPQHF. The chain is built from TRBV19 and TRBJ1-5, with 8 bases that match TRBD1. Looked up from germline, CDR1 is LNHDA and CDR2 is SQIVND (reference sequence). This CDR3 contains 15 residues. Unmatched junction bases numbered 4, after V lost 2 bases and J lost 4 bases.